This T cell receptor beta chain emerged from a study of human thymus T cells. Produced via immunoSEQ multiplex PCR; TCRdb's table is partial and in-frame only. The data contain around 120,000 clones, about 93% of them singletons. Thymic tissue was derived from resections collected during corrective heart surgery. This CDR3 region has 13 residues. V was clipped by 3 bases and J by 5 bases, with 8 bases between them. The origin of this receptor is a boy in the first two years of life with a congenital heart defect but otherwise immunologically healthy. The chain has TRBV23-1 and TRBJ2-1; D unclear. TRBV23-1 is an ORF for which the function is uncertain. Sequences were obtained from thymus tissue. DNA for the CDR3: TGCGCCAGCAGTCACAGGACGCACAATGAGCAGTTCTTC. It encodes CASSHRTHNEQFF.